This T cell receptor beta chain was sequenced for a study of cytomegalovirus exposure and HLA in healthy donors. CDR1 is SGHTA and CDR2 is FQGNSA in the germline V gene. Between the trimmed V and J ends, which lost 8 bases and 4 bases, there was a span of 21 bases. This CDR3 is built from 17 residues. Note on this clone: Its antigen is unknown.

With 60 Vbeta and 13 Jbeta primers, the PCR was carried out. Using immunoSEQ multiplex PCR, the repertoire was profiled, and TCRdb retains in-frame clones only, with some absent. The sample has around 100,000 clones, around three quarters seen once; the top ten hold roughly 4.4%. Whole-study results and caveats: It was reported that the classifier diagnosed cytomegalovirus status with high specificity and sensitivity in both the original and validation cohorts.

The V call is TRBV7-2, the J call TRBJ1-6; the D gene is possibly TRBD1 (6 bases). The origin of this receptor is a man aged 30-40 years in good health and CMV-seropositive. The sequencing sample was made of PBMCs. The CDR3 is CASRRTVFFPYNSPLHF. The CDR3 DNA is TGTGCCAGCCGCCGGACAGTCTTTTTTCCTTATAATTCACCCCTCCACTTT.